This T cell receptor (beta chain) was observed in a study of cytomegalovirus exposure and HLA in healthy donors. As for the study in general: Researchers previously reported finding roughly 120 million unique TCR beta sequences from around 200 million T cells. Study findings and constraints: Prediction of most subjects' HLA-A and HLA-B alleles by TCR beta sequences was reportedly accurate. In an earlier analysis, about 90% or about 30%: the productive usage of most TCR beta V segments. The only immune exposure information that was available was CMV serostatus.

Of note for this clone: The antigen remains unidentified.

Primers for the PCR totalled 60 Vbeta and 13 Jbeta. Libraries were prepared by immunoSEQ multiplex PCR; TCRdb keeps only in-frame clonotypes and omits some of them. The sample has 45,000 or so clones; about two thirds are singletons. The sequence was collected from a woman aged 25 to 39 in good health and CMV-seronegative. Source material: PBMCs.

CDR3 nucleotide sequence: TGTGCCAGCAGTGGAGGGCTCGGGAACACTGAAGCTTTCTTT. Its translation is CASSGGLGNTEAFF. The chain recombines TRBV2 with TRBJ1-1, with D unresolved. Germline values: CDR1 SNHLY, CDR2 FYNNEI. The V and J ends lost 4 bases and 1 base respectively, with 10 bases between them. The CDR3 is 14 amino acids.